The present T cell receptor beta chain was sequenced within a study of T cell changes during pregnancy in multiple sclerosis. Germline CDR1 SGHTA, CDR2 FQGNSA. V was clipped by 2 bases and J by 3 bases; unmatched bases: 2. This CDR3 spans 14 amino acids. The protocol was immunoSEQ multiplex PCR, while the TCRdb copy is restricted to in-frame clones and leaves out a portion. The data contain more than 25,000 clones, nearly 90% of them singletons. The source is a female donor with multiple sclerosis, enrolled in a pregnancy study. This chain joins TRBV7-2 and TRBJ2-7; 9 bases are a match to TRBD1. The material was CD8+ T cells from peripheral blood mononuclear cells, obtained in the third trimester of pregnancy. The CDR3 sequence: CASSLNRGLYEQYF. The DNA for the CDR3 is TGTGCCAGCAGCTTAAACAGGGGGCTCTACGAGCAGTACTTC.